The next 12 T cell receptor beta chains were all read from a single sample in a study of liver allograft versus peripheral blood T cells. Study at large: Repertoires from peripheral blood of liver transplant recipients were compared with those inside their transplanted livers.

TCRdb used MiXCR to reprocess the reads, holding one entry per CDR3 protein. The repertoire holds approximately 3,500 distinct CDR3 sequences, with 18% as singletons. All receptors come from a human patient who had a liver transplant. Some of these T cells may belong to the graft donor.

The chain links TRBV4-2 to TRBJ1-6, with 7 bases that match TRBD1. CDR1 is LGHNA, CDR2 YNFKEQ, per germline. The V gene end was trimmed by 4 bases and the J gene end by 6 bases; junction bases not matched to a gene: 6. CDR3 length: 15 residues. The chain's CDR3 is CASSPTTGANSPLHF. CDR3 DNA: TGTGCCAGCAGCCCAACCACAGGGGCTAATTCACCCCTCCACTTT.

The chain employs TRBV28 and TRBJ1-2, with TRBD1 identical over 11 bases. Unmatched junction bases numbered 11, after V lost 4 bases and J lost 4 bases. Germline V lookup: CDR1 MDHEN, CDR2 SYDVKM. The CDR3 runs to 17 residues. CDR3 sequence: CASSSGQGAAPGYGYTF. Written as DNA, the CDR3 is TGTGCCAGCAGTTCCGGACAGGGGGCCGCCCCTGGCTATGGCTACACCTTC.

The gene calls are TRBV28 and TRBJ1-1; weak D call: TRBD1 (6 bases). The CDR3 is made up of 16 amino acids. Germline V CDR1 and CDR2: MDHEN, SYDVKM. The V gene lost 4 bases and the J gene lost 0 bases, with 15 bases spanning the gap. This CDR3 reads CASSYPGAAMNTEAFF. The CDR3 bases are TGTGCCAGCAGTTACCCAGGGGCAGCGATGAACACTGAAGCTTTCTTT.

As regards this clonotype: No conserved phenylalanine or tryptophan ends this CDR3, so it is likely a read error. This chain uses TRBV28 with TRBJ2-5, with 8 bases lining up with TRBD1. This CDR3 has 12 residues. The germline V gene has CDR1 MDHEN and CDR2 SYDVKM. Losses at the gene ends were 6 bases for V and 5 bases for J; bases not matched to a gene: 2. CDR3 sequence reads: CASRTGEETQYL. As DNA, the CDR3 is TGTGCCAGCAGGACAGGGGAGGAGACCCAGTACTTA.

This clonotype is medium-sized (0.01 to 0.1%). The chain has TRBV30 and TRBJ2-1; 14 positions match TRBD2. Germline values: CDR1 GTSNPN, CDR2 SVGIG (reference sequence). There are 13 residues in the CDR3. The V and J ends lost 5 bases and 10 bases, in that order; junction bases with no gene match: 4. The CDR3 nucleotides read TGTGCCTGGGGGACTAGCGGGAGTGGGGAGCAGTTCTTC. Its protein is CAWGTSGSGEQFF.

The gene calls are TRBV28 and TRBJ1-1; D possibly corresponds to TRBD1 (6 bases). Trimming removed 5 bases at V and 1 base at J, with 11 bases between. Germline V gives CDR1 MDHEN, CDR2 SYDVKM. CDR3 size: 14 residues. Written as DNA, the CDR3 is TGTGCCAGCAGTATCCCGACAGGGAACACTGAAGCTTTCTTT. Its protein product is CASSIPTGNTEAFF.

This clonotype qualifies as medium-sized. The chain has TRBV27 and TRBJ1-4; D might be TRBD1 (5 bases). Trimming removed 6 bases at V and 8 bases at J, with 19 bases between. Per germline, CDR1 MNHEY and CDR2 SMNVEV (reference sequence). The CDR3 loop spans 15 amino acids. The CDR3 DNA follows: TGTGCCAGCAGCCCCGGGGGGGAGGCGGGAGAAAAACTGTTTTTT. This translates into CASSPGGEAGEKLFF.

Details on this clonotype: A far more abundant clone sits one base away, making this likely a read error. The chain is built from TRBV29-1 and TRBJ2-1; D unclear. CDR3 size: 16 residues. Germline values: CDR1 SQVTM, CDR2 ANQGSEA. Trimming removed 1 base at V and 10 bases at J, with 23 bases between. The CDR3 region has the DNA TGCAGCGTTGAAGGTGTTACAGACGGGCCCTCTTACGAGCAGTTCTTC. It encodes CSVEGVTDGPSYEQFF.

In its sample, this clonotype is medium-sized. The chain joins TRBV29-1 to TRBJ2-7, with a possible D match to TRBD1 (6 bases). V shed 4 bases and J shed 0 bases, with 16 bases lying between them. CDR1 and CDR2 (germline): SQVTM, ANQGSEA. CDR3 length: 15 residues. The CDR3 sequence is CSVGRSRDNSYEQYF. In nucleotides, the CDR3 is TGCAGCGTTGGAAGGTCTAGGGACAACTCCTACGAGCAGTACTTC.

This clonotype was picked up one time. The rearrangement uses TRBV15 and TRBJ1-5; D unclear. There are 13 residues in the CDR3. Germline loops: CDR1 LNHNV, CDR2 YYDKDF (reference sequence). Deletions cut 9 bases from V and 9 bases from J, with 18 bases between. CDR3 sequence reads: CATCDGIISPQHF. The CDR3 nucleotides read TGTGCCACTTGTGACGGGATTATCTCGCCCCAGCATTTT.

This clonotype is large (0.1 to 1%). This CDR3 reads CASSIQATSLPSGYTF. Here the CDR3 DNA reads TGTGCCAGTAGTATCCAGGCCACAAGCCTACCGTCTGGCTACACCTTC. This chain links TRBV19 with TRBJ1-2; D not certain. The CDR3 loop spans 16 amino acids. Germline assignment: CDR1 LNHDA and CDR2 SQIVND (reference sequence). Trimming stripped 3 bases from V and 7 bases from J, with 21 bases between.

By frequency in the sample, this clonotype is medium-sized. The chain links TRBV12-3 or TRBV12-4 to TRBJ2-3; D gene ambiguous. The CDR3 is 11 residues long. The V end lost 7 bases, the J end lost 8 bases, and 10 bases lay between the germline ends. The CDR3 region is CASTRDGTQYF. The CDR3 bases are TGTGCCAGCACCCGAGATGGTACGCAGTATTTT.